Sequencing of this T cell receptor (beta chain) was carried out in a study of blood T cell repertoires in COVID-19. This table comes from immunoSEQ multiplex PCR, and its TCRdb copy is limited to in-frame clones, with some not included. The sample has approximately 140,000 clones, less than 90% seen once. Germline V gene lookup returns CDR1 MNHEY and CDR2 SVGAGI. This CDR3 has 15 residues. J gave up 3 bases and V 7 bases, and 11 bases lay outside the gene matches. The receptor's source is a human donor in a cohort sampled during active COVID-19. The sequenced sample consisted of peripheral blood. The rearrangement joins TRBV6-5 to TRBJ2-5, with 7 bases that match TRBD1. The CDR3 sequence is CASTYGAGTEETQYF. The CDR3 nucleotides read TGTGCCAGCACCTACGGAGCCGGGACAGAAGAGACCCAGTACTTC.